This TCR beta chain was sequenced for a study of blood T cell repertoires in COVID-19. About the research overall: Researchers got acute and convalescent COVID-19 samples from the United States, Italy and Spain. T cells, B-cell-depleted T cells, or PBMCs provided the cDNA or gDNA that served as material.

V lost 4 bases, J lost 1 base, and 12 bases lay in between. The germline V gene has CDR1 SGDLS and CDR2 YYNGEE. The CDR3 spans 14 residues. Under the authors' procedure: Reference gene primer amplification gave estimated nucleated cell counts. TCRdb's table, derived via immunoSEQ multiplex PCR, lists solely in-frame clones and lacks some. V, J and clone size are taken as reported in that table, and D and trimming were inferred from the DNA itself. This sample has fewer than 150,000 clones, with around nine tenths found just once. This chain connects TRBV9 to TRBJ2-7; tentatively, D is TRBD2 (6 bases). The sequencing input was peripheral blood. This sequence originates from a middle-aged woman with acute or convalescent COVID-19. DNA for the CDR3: TGTGCCAGCAGCCCGTCGGGGGTTTCCTACGAGCAGTACTTC. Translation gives CASSPSGVSYEQYF.